This paragraph covers one TCR beta chain sequence. What it binds is not known. The CDR3 sequence is 14 residues long. V shed 6 bases and J shed 2 bases, with 11 bases lying between them. Looked up from germline, CDR1 is WSHSY and CDR2 is SAAADI. The sample belongs to a study of T-cell reconstitution after alpha-beta-depleted transplantation in children. The study, taken as a whole, reports: Reportedly, only several hundred clones from non-depleted graft cells drove alpha-beta T-cell counts at about two months. Once a year had passed after transplant, T-cell counts and diversity came mostly from newly produced T cells.

Unique molecular identifiers tagged the TCRbeta library. TCRdb re-called the PCR reads through MiXCR, storing one row per CDR3 protein. This table has more than 200,000 distinct CDR3 sequences, about 15% appearing once. V usage is TRBV10-2 and J usage is TRBJ1-3; TRBD1 is a possible D gene (6 bases). Sequenced here: PBMCs, mostly from graft donor cells, sampled 360 days after TCRalphabeta/CD19-depleted stem cell transplant. The receptor was isolated from a male patient aged 2 to 9 who had a stem cell transplant for acute lymphoblastic leukemia, so the T cells may come from the graft donor. CDR3 nucleotide sequence: TGCGCCAGCAGGACCCAGGGGACTGGAAACACCATATATTTT. It encodes CASRTQGTGNTIYF.